This passage covers 7 T cell receptor beta chains from one sample sequenced in a study of blood T cells in healthy people across ages. It was with a sample-barcoded 5' primer and a J-beta primer mix that a second PCR of roughly 7 to 12 cycles was run. TCRdb used MiXCR to reprocess the 5' RACE reads, holding one entry per CDR3 protein. Here the sample spans a few hundred thousand distinct CDR3 sequences, roughly 28% being singletons. The sequenced material came from blood. Receptor source: a woman in her 70s in good health.

The table lists this clonotype with many counts. V gene TRBV7-7 combines with J gene TRBJ1-1, with D perhaps matching TRBD1 (5 bases). Germline V gives CDR1 SSHAT, CDR2 FNYEAQ (reference sequence). The ends were cut back, 6 bases at V and 1 base at J, with 9 bases in the middle. The CDR3 sequence is 13 residues long. The CDR3 bases are TGTGCCAGCAGTCTCACAGGGAACACTGAAGCTTTCTTT. Protein product: CASSLTGNTEAFF.

This clonotype was observed a handful of times. The genes are TRBV20-1 and TRBJ2-5, with 12 nucleotides matching TRBD2. The closer fit of TRBJ2-1 to the DNA end suggests the J call may be wrong. CDR3 length equals 16 residues. CDR1 is DFQATT, CDR2 SNEGSKA, per germline (reference sequence). The CDR3 reads CSASKTSGGGMNEQFF. Written as DNA, the CDR3 is TGCAGTGCTAGCAAGACTAGCGGGGGAGGTATGAATGAGCAGTTCTTC.

The chain uses TRBV6-2 or TRBV6-3 and TRBJ1-1; D gene unclear. The CDR3 is 12 amino acids. Per germline, CDR1 MNHEY and CDR2 SVGEGT. V dropped 2 bases and J dropped 7 bases, with 8 bases sitting between them. CDR3 coding DNA: TGTGCCAGCAGTTACGGGATCCTTGAAGCTTTCTTT. Translating gives CASSYGILEAFF.

The rearrangement joins TRBV20-1 to TRBJ2-5; 11 nucleotides align to TRBD2. The end of the DNA fits TRBJ2-1 better, so the J call may be wrong. The CDR3 loop spans 18 amino acids. The V gene's germline CDR1 is DFQATT and CDR2 SNEGSKA (reference sequence). The CDR3 nucleotides are TGCAGTGCTGTCTCTAGCGGGGGGATCCTTAGCTCCTACAATGAGCAGTTCTTC. Protein product: CSAVSSGGILSSYNEQFF.

The chain joins TRBV19 to TRBJ2-5; 10 nucleotides match TRBD2. Losses at the gene ends were 0 bases for V and 7 bases for J; bases not matched to a gene: 14. CDR1 is LNHDA and CDR2 is SQIVND in the germline V gene (reference sequence). The CDR3 is 18 residues long. CDR3 residues: CASSIDASGGARSGTQYF. CDR3 sequence (DNA): TGTGCCAGTAGTATAGATGCTAGCGGGGGCGCTCGCTCAGGGACCCAGTACTTC.

This clonotype was observed a handful of times. CDR3 in amino acids: CASSEIPSQPQHF. In nucleotides, the CDR3 is TGCGCCAGCAGCGAAATCCCGAGTCAGCCCCAGCATTTT. The chain has TRBV5-1 and TRBJ1-5; D uncertain. This CDR3 spans 13 amino acids. Germline CDR1 is SGHRS and CDR2 is YFSETQ. Between the trimmed V and J ends, which lost 4 bases and 6 bases, there was a span of 11 bases. The variable domain in full, completed from reference TRBV5-1 and TRBJ1-5, reads KAGVTQTPRYLIKTRGQQVTLSCSPISGHRSVSWYQQTPGQGLQFLFEYFSETQRNKGNFPGRFSGRQFSNSRSEMNVSTLELGDSALYLCASSEIPSQPQHFGDGTRLSIL.

This clonotype was seen a handful of times. The chain couples TRBV3-1 to TRBJ2-5, with TRBD1 matching over 9 bases. The V and J ends lost 0 bases and 1 base, in that order; junction bases with no gene match: 3. Germline loops: CDR1 LGHDT, CDR2 YNNKEL (reference sequence). This CDR3 contains 16 residues. CDR3 amino acids: CASSQDRQGVQETQYF. CDR3 nucleotides: TGTGCCAGCAGCCAAGATCGACAGGGGGTCCAAGAGACCCAGTACTTC.